This T cell receptor beta chain was observed in a study of cytomegalovirus exposure and HLA in healthy donors. 60 Vbeta and 13 Jbeta primers were used in PCR. The protocol was immunoSEQ multiplex PCR, while the TCRdb copy is restricted to in-frame clones and leaves out a portion. The table has more than 110,000 clones, about 86% seen once. Turning to this clone: One junction end disagrees with the germline gene, perhaps due to a read error.

The CDR3 loop spans 12 amino acids. Germline lookup yields CDR1 SNHLY and CDR2 FYNNEI. The receptor comes from a man between 35 and 55 years old in good health and CMV-seropositive. The sequenced material came from PBMCs. The rearrangement uses TRBV2 and TRBJ2-7; no clear D. CDR3: CASSEGPVVEHF. The CDR3 DNA follows: TGTGCCAGCAGTGAAGGGCCCGTGGTGGAGCACTTC. Full variable domain (remainder filled in from reference TRBV2 and TRBJ2-7): EPEVTQTPSHQVTQMGQEVILRCVPISNHLYFYWYRQILGQKVEFLVSFYNNEISEKSEIFDDQFSVERPDGSNFTLKIRSTKLEDSAMYFCASSEGPVVEHFGPGTRLTVT.